Listed below are T cell receptor beta chains from one sample, sequenced in a study of regulatory T cells in long-lasting Graves disease. TCRdb re-analysed the multiplex PCR reads in MiXCR, keeping a single row per CDR3 protein. Of roughly 430,000 distinct CDR3 sequences in the sample, 21% were seen once. The sample consisted of peripheral blood mononuclear cells (PBMCs), taken when the disease was refractory, from a patient treated with antithyroid drugs. Receptor source: a female donor with Graves disease. CDR3s include the opening cysteine and the closing phenylalanine or tryptophan. A D gene is named only where the DNA matches it firmly.

V	J	D	CDR3
TRBV9	TRBJ2-3	TRBD2	CASSVAWASGSTDTQYF
TRBV19	TRBJ2-5	TRBD2	CASSTGTSGRAEQETQYF
TRBV11-1	TRBJ2-1	NA	CASSLPRTNPSEQFF
TRBV20-1	TRBJ2-5	NA	CGAALDGSGETQYF
TRBV28	TRBJ2-7	TRBD2	CASTRPGAGAPEQYF
TRBV28	TRBJ2-7	NA	CASSLISGYEQYF
TRBV6-2/TRBV6-3	TRBJ1-2	NA	CASSYGVAYDYTF
TRBV13	TRBJ2-5	TRBD2	CASSLSGNAETQYF
TRBV2	TRBJ2-2	NA	CASRDPGWGGELFF
TRBV18	TRBJ1-3	NA	CASSTGEGIDTIYF
TRBV28	TRBJ1-2	NA	CASSHRSASPYGYTF
TRBV28	TRBJ2-1	TRBD2	CASINLAGAQSSYNEQFF
TRBV24-1	TRBJ2-1	TRBD1	CATSDRRQGLYNEQFF
TRBV15	TRBJ1-6	NA	CATRLGLASPLHF
TRBV9	TRBJ2-5	NA	CASSPRRAWGEETQYF
TRBV7-8	TRBJ2-2	TRBD1	CASGRTGQTSNTGELFF
TRBV19	TRBJ2-5	NA	CASSSHHSYQETQYF
TRBV2	TRBJ1-5	NA	CASSEGLGNQPQHF
TRBV7-2	TRBJ2-5	NA	CASNEVADQETQYF
TRBV28	TRBJ1-5	TRBD1	CASSSPRGQGWNQPQHF
TRBV5-1	TRBJ2-7	TRBD2	CASSLDGGLASYEQYF
TRBV5-1	TRBJ1-2	NA	CASSLAGTEYGYTF